This passage covers 28 T cell receptor beta chains from one sample sequenced in a study of graft-versus-host responses after intestinal transplantation. No cognate antigen is known for these TCRs. The repertoire was sequenced with immunoSEQ multiplex PCR; TCRdb's copy has only in-frame clones and lacks some. The sample consists of over 120,000 clones, around 90% of them appearing once. This sample comprised unstimulated CD4+ T cells sorted from spleen or lymph node cells, obtained before intestinal transplant. The receptors come from a human donor who received an intestinal transplant.

This chain joins TRBV28 and TRBJ1-5; no definite D call. V was clipped by 7 bases and J by 4 bases, with 14 bases between them. Per the germline V gene, CDR1 is MDHEN and CDR2 is SYDVKM. The CDR3 covers 14 residues. The CDR3, as DNA: TGTGCCAGCAAGCTTCACAGTGGGAATCAGCCCCAGCATTTT. Translation: CASKLHSGNQPQHF.

V gene TRBV7-3 combines with J gene TRBJ2-1; D unresolved. The CDR3 extends over 13 amino acids. V was shortened by 6 bases and J by 6 bases, with 12 bases between the two germline ends. CDR1 is SGHTA and CDR2 is FQGTGA in the germline V gene. The CDR3 region has the DNA TGTGCCAGCAGTGACACTTTCGGCAATGAGCAGTTCTTC. Translated: CASSDTFGNEQFF.

The CDR3 nucleotides read TGTGCCAGCTCACCCGAAAATGACAGGGAGTACGGCTACACCTTC. This gives the protein CASSPENDREYGYTF. J is TRBJ1-2 and V is TRBV18; 7 nucleotides line up with TRBD1. With V trimmed by 3 bases and J by 8 bases, 12 bases remained unmatched. The germline V gene encodes CDR1 KGHSH and CDR2 LQKENI. The CDR3 consists of 15 residues.

This chain connects TRBV28 to TRBJ2-1, with a weak D call TRBD2 (6 bases). The CDR3 has 16 residues. The V end was cut by 2 bases, the J end by 4 bases, with 15 bases between. CDR1 MDHEN and CDR2 SYDVKM come from the germline V gene. CDR3 DNA: TGTGCCAGCAGTTTAGGGCGGGATCCCCGTTACAATGAGCAGTTCTTC. It encodes CASSLGRDPRYNEQFF.

A word on this clone: This specimen includes other DNA sequences encoding the same CDR3. The rearrangement uses TRBV2 and TRBJ2-7; D is unclear. V lost 1 base to trimming and J lost 3 bases, with 7 bases between them. CDR3 size: 13 residues. Looked up from germline, CDR1 is SNHLY and CDR2 is FYNNEI. CDR3 coding DNA: TGTGCCAGCAGTGAAGATAGGGTCTACGAGCAGTACTTC. Translating it yields CASSEDRVYEQYF.

The rearrangement joins TRBV10-3 to TRBJ1-2, with D perhaps TRBD1 (5 bases). The germline CDR1 and CDR2 sequences are ENHRY and SYGVKD. Trimming left V 5 bases short and J 2 bases short, with 9 bases between. The CDR3 has 13 residues. In DNA, the CDR3 is TGTGCCATCAGTCCGGACACAAACTATGGCTACACCTTC. This translates into CAISPDTNYGYTF.

This rearrangement joins TRBV5-5 to TRBJ2-5; D is undetermined. Germline V gene lookup returns CDR1 SGHKS and CDR2 YYEKEE (reference sequence). The CDR3 consists of 11 residues. V gave up 2 bases and J gave up 10 bases, with 9 bases separating them. CDR3 in DNA: TGTGCCAGCAGCTTCCTGGGTATCCAGTACTTC. This translates into CASSFLGIQYF.

The rearrangement links TRBV4-1 to TRBJ2-7, with TRBD1 matching 10 bases. The CDR3 sequence is 14 residues long. Germline V gives CDR1 MGHRA, CDR2 YSYEKL. The V and J ends lost 4 bases and 4 bases, in that order; junction bases with no gene match: 4. The CDR3: CASSLRDRGYEQYF. CDR3 nucleotide sequence: TGCGCCAGCAGCCTTAGGGACAGGGGTTACGAGCAGTACTTC.

For the CDR3, the DNA is TGCGCCAGCAGCCCGGACAGCGCCTACAATGAGCAGTTCTTC. Translation: CASSPDSAYNEQFF. The chain joins TRBV5-1 to TRBJ2-1; tentatively, D is TRBD1 (6 bases). This CDR3 comprises 14 residues. V lost 4 bases, J lost 2 bases, and 10 bases lay in between. Looked up from germline, CDR1 is SGHRS and CDR2 is YFSETQ.

The V and J genes are TRBV7-9 and TRBJ2-7, with 9 bases that match TRBD1. There are 17 residues in the CDR3. The trim removed 1 base at V and 0 bases at J, leaving 7 bases unmatched. Germline V gives CDR1 SEHNR, CDR2 FQNEAQ (reference sequence). Written as DNA, the CDR3 is TGTGCCAGCAGCTTAGGCTCAACAGGGGGCGCCTCCTACGAGCAGTACTTC. Translated: CASSLGSTGGASYEQYF.

This rearrangement joins TRBV29-1 to TRBJ2-5, with 10 bases matching TRBD2. V gave up 5 bases and J gave up 5 bases; unmatched junction bases: 8. The V gene's germline CDR1 is SQVTM and CDR2 ANQGSEA. The CDR3 covers 14 residues. The CDR3 reads CSVKRTSGRETQYF. The DNA of the CDR3 is TGCAGCGTTAAACGGACTAGCGGTAGGGAGACCCAGTACTTC.

This clone was counted a few times. The rearrangement uses TRBV6-1 and TRBJ1-2; 7 bases match TRBD1. The length of the CDR3 is 13 residues. Germline V gene data show CDR1 as MNHNS and CDR2 as SASEGT. The J segment lost 8 bases and the V segment lost 1 base, leaving 4 bases of the junction unmatched. The CDR3 sequence is CASSEEGAWGYTF. Here the CDR3 DNA reads TGTGCCAGCAGTGAAGAGGGGGCTTGGGGCTACACCTTC.

The chain joins TRBV7-2 to TRBJ2-1; TRBD1 is a possible D gene (5 bases). Trimming left V 0 bases short and J 9 bases short, with 12 bases between. Germline V CDR1 and CDR2: SGHTA, FQGNSA. CDR3 size: 14 residues. CDR3 in DNA: TGTGCCAGCAGCTTAGCTAGCAGGGTAAGTGAGCAGTTCTTC. It encodes CASSLASRVSEQFF.

V is TRBV6-4 and J is TRBJ1-1; TRBD1 matches at 10 bases. With 5 bases clipped from V and 4 bases from J, the junction kept 7 bases outside the gene matches. This CDR3 has 15 amino acids. The germline gives CDR1 MRHNA, CDR2 SNTAGT. The chain's CDR3 is CASSPRTGGVTEAFF. The CDR3, as DNA: TGTGCCAGCAGTCCACGGACAGGGGGAGTCACTGAAGCTTTCTTT.

The chain joins TRBV11-2 to TRBJ1-1; D gene unclear. Per the germline V gene, CDR1 is SGHAT and CDR2 is FQNNGV. The CDR3 covers 14 residues. Trimming removed 5 bases at V and 2 bases at J, with 12 bases between. In DNA form, the CDR3 reads TGTGCCAGCAGCGGCGGACGGTTAAACACTGAAGCTTTCTTT. This encodes CASSGGRLNTEAFF. The variable domain in full, completed from reference TRBV11-2 and TRBJ1-1, reads EAGVAQSPRYKIIEKRQSVAFWCNPISGHATLYWYQQILGQGPKLLIQFQNNGVVDDSQLPKDRFSAERLKGVDSTLKIQPAKLEDSAVYLCASSGGRLNTEAFFGQGTRLTVV.

The rearrangement joins TRBV9 to TRBJ2-7; 7 nucleotides agree with TRBD2. Germline V CDR1 and CDR2: SGDLS, YYNGEE. CDR3 length: 13 amino acids. V dropped 7 bases and J dropped 2; count of bases not matched to a gene: 6. The CDR3 DNA follows: TGTGCCAGCCGCCCTAGCGGTACCTACGAGCAGTACTTC. Its protein product is CASRPSGTYEQYF. Full variable domain (outside the CDR3, taken from reference TRBV9 and TRBJ2-7): DSGVTQTPKHLITATGQRVTLRCSPRSGDLSVYWYQQSLDQGLQFLIQYYNGEERAKGNILERFSAQQFPDLHSELNLSSLELGDSALYFCASRPSGTYEQYFGPGTRLTVT.

The chain employs TRBV27 and TRBJ1-2; D is unclear. Trimming stripped 5 bases from V and 1 base from J, with 8 bases between. The CDR3 has 13 amino acids. CDR1 is MNHEY, CDR2 SMNVEV, per germline (reference sequence). CDR3 sequence: CASSPSFNYGYTF. DNA for the CDR3: TGTGCCAGCAGTCCAAGCTTTAACTATGGCTACACCTTC.

The CDR3 loop reads CASSQPPAAVYEQYF. DNA for the CDR3: TGCGCCAGCAGCCAACCCCCAGCCGCCGTCTACGAGCAGTACTTC. The chain is built from TRBV4-1 and TRBJ2-7, with D uncertain. The CDR3 contains 15 residues. V was clipped by 2 bases and J by 3 bases, with 14 bases between them. Per germline, CDR1 MGHRA and CDR2 YSYEKL.

The rearrangement uses TRBV6-1 and TRBJ2-5; D ambiguous. Germline V gene lookup returns CDR1 MNHNS and CDR2 SASEGT. This CDR3 comprises 12 residues. Between the trimmed V and J ends, which lost 5 bases and 2 bases, there was a span of 6 bases. CDR3 protein: CASSTTQETQYF. The CDR3, as DNA: TGTGCCAGCAGTACGACGCAAGAGACCCAGTACTTC.

The chain recombines TRBV11-2 with TRBJ2-6; unclear D gene. Germline CDR1 and CDR2: SGHAT and FQNNGV. Trimming removed 5 bases from V and 0 bases from J, with 8 bases in between. There are 15 residues in the CDR3. The CDR3 DNA is TGTGCCAGCAGCCGGTCGGGCTCTGGGGCCAACGTCCTGACTTTC. Amino acid sequence: CASSRSGSGANVLTF.

The chain is built from TRBV10-1 and TRBJ2-5; perhaps TRBD2 as D (6 bases). The CDR3 has 14 amino acids. Germline values: CDR1 WNHNN, CDR2 SYGVQD (reference sequence). Between the trimmed V and J ends, which lost 7 bases and 5 bases, there was a span of 17 bases. The CDR3 region has the DNA TGCGCCAGCATCGAGACTAGACTGGGGGAGACCCAGTACTTC. As protein: CASIETRLGETQYF.

The count of this clone is one. The chain joins TRBV19 to TRBJ2-7; D is perhaps TRBD1 (6 bases). The V and J ends lost 7 bases and 7 bases respectively, with 20 bases between them. Germline V gene sequence: CDR1 LNHDA, CDR2 SQIVND (reference sequence). This CDR3 contains 14 residues. In nucleotides, the CDR3 is TGTGCCAGTAAGGCTCGACAGGCCGAGGGGGAGCAGTACTTC. This codes for CASKARQAEGEQYF.

The chain employs TRBV27 and TRBJ2-2; TRBD1 might be the D (6 bases). The CDR3 runs 13 residues. V gave up 3 bases and J gave up 6 bases, with 8 bases separating them. From germline, CDR1 is MNHEY and CDR2 SMNVEV (reference sequence). The DNA for the CDR3 is TGTGCCAGCAGTTTTTCAGGGGCCGGGGAGCTGTTTTTT. It encodes CASSFSGAGELFF.

The chain uses TRBV7-2 and TRBJ2-5; D is undetermined. The last part of the DNA fits TRBJ2-7 better; the J call may be wrong. The CDR3 is 14 residues long. Per germline, CDR1 SGHTA and CDR2 FQGNSA. This chain's CDR3 is CASSLERGPYEQYF. For the CDR3, the DNA is TGTGCCAGCAGCTTAGAGCGCGGCCCCTACGAGCAGTACTTC.

The chain recombines TRBV5-4 with TRBJ2-7, with TRBD2 as a possible D gene (5 bases). V gave up 2 bases and J gave up 5 bases, with 11 bases separating them. Germline V gene sequence: CDR1 SGHNT, CDR2 YYREEE (reference sequence). This CDR3 comprises 13 residues. The CDR3 nucleotides are TGTGCCAGCAGCTTCCCAGCGGAGCACGAGCAGTACTTC. Residues: CASSFPAEHEQYF.

This clone was found a few times. The chain links TRBV19 to TRBJ1-4, with 8 bases fitting TRBD1. V was pared by 7 bases and J by 6 bases, with 7 bases of the junction left unmatched. The CDR3 covers 14 residues. Per the germline V gene, CDR1 is LNHDA and CDR2 is SQIVND (reference sequence). CDR3 region: CASTTGGIDEKLFF. CDR3 in DNA: TGTGCCAGTACCACAGGGGGGATCGATGAAAAACTGTTTTTT. The entire variable domain, with the rest obtained from reference TRBV19 and TRBJ1-4, is as follows: DGGITQSPKYLFRKEGQNVTLSCEQNLNHDAMYWYRQDPGQGLRLIYYSQIVNDFQKGDIAEGYSVSREKKESFPLTVTSAQKNPTAFYLCASTTGGIDEKLFFGSGTQLSVL.

This sequence joins TRBV2 and TRBJ1-4, with D tentatively TRBD1 (5 bases). V was cut by 10 bases and J by 8 bases, with 17 bases left in between. CDR1 is SNHLY, CDR2 FYNNEI, per germline. The CDR3 is made up of 13 amino acids. CDR3 sequence: CATGQGAVEKLFF. Written as DNA, the CDR3 is TGTGCCACGGGCCAGGGCGCGGTGGAAAAACTGTTTTTT.

This rearrangement joins TRBV6-1 to TRBJ2-7, with D possibly being TRBD1 (7 bases). V was shortened by 2 bases and J by 3 bases, with 14 bases between the two germline ends. Germline CDR1 reads MNHNS; CDR2 reads SASEGT. The CDR3 length is 15 residues. Here the CDR3 DNA reads TGTGCCAGCAGTGAACGTGGCAGGGGGGACTACGAGCAGTACTTC. This gives the protein CASSERGRGDYEQYF.